A single T cell receptor (beta chain) is shown here with its context. No antigen is known for it. Amplification used 60 Vbeta primers and 13 Jbeta primers. Assay used: immunoSEQ multiplex PCR; TCRdb lists only in-frame clones, some missing. Its listing shows more than 90,000 clones. This sample is drawn from a study of cytomegalovirus exposure and HLA in healthy donors. For the study at large: An earlier analysis identified more than 90 million unique TCR beta sequences in about 180 million T cells. Study-wide results and limits: In terms of immune exposure information, only CMV serostatus was available. The HLA-A and HLA-B alleles of most subjects were reportedly predicted accurately from TCR beta sequences.

Sequenced material: PBMCs. This receptor was obtained from a man in his forties or fifties in good health and CMV-seropositive.

The CDR3 nucleotides read TGTGCCAGCAGCGTTGGGGCGTTACCCCAAGAGACCCAGTACTTC. Translating it yields CASSVGALPQETQYF. The chain recombines TRBV9 with TRBJ2-5, with a tentative D call TRBD1 (5 bases). The CDR3 runs 15 residues. Trimming removed 2 bases from V and 1 base from J, with 12 bases in between. Per the germline V gene, CDR1 is SGDLS and CDR2 is YYNGEE.